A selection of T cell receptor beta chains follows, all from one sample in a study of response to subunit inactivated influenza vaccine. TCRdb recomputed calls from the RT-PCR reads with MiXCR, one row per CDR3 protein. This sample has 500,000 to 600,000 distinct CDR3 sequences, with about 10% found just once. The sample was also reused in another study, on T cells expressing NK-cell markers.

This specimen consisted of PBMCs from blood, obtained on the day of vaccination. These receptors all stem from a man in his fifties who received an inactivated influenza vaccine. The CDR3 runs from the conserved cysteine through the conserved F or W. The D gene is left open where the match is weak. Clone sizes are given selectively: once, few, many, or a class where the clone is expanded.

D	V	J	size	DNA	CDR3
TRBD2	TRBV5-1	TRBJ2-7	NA	TGCGCCAGCAGCTTGGGAGGCGCTAGCGGGGACCACGAGCAGTACTTC	CASSLGGASGDHEQYF
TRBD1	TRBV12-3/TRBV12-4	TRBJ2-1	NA	TGTGCCAGCAGATCATTTCCCGGGACAGGGGTTATCAATGAGCAGTTCTTC	CASRSFPGTGVINEQFF
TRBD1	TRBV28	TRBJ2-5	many	TGTGCCAGCAGTTCCTTGACAGGGGGGGTCGAGACCCAGTACTTC	CASSSLTGGVETQYF
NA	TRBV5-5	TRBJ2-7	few	TGTGCCAGCAGCTTGGCTTGGACTCCAACCTACGAGCAGTACTTC	CASSLAWTPTYEQYF
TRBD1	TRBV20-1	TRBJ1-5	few	TGCAGTGCTAGAGGGTCGGACAGGGGTGAGCCCCAGCATTTT	CSARGSDRGEPQHF
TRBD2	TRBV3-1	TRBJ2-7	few	TGTGCCAGCAGCCACGGACTAGTGCCCTACGAGCAGTACTTC	CASSHGLVPYEQYF
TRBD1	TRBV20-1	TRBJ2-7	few	TGCAGTGCCAGACCGGACAGGGGGAACGAGCAGTACTTC	CSARPDRGNEQYF
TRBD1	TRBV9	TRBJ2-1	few	TGTGCCAGCAGACCGGGACAGCTAGGCTACAATGAGCAGTTCTTC	CASRPGQLGYNEQFF
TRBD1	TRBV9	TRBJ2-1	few	TGTGCCAGCAGCCCTTACGGGGACAGGGGGCGCGATGAGCAGTTCTTC	CASSPYGDRGRDEQFF
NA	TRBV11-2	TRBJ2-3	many	TGTGCCAGCAGCTTAGCCGGGTCAAGGTATTTT	CASSLAGSRYF
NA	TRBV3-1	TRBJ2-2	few	TGTGCCAGCAGCCCACCCCATACCGGGGAGCTGTTTTTT	CASSPPHTGELFF
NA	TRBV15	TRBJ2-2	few	TGTGCCACCAGCACGGGCAGGTTAGGGGCCGGGGAGCTGTTTTTT	CATSTGRLGAGELFF
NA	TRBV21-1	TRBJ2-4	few	TGTGCCAGCAGCGTGCTCTCCCAGACAGGGGAGATAATAGCCAAAAACATTCAGTACTTC	CASSVLSQTGEIIAKNIQYF
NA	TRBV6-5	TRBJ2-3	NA	TGTGCCAGCAGTTACCGGGACAACACAGATACGCAGTATTTT	CASSYRDNTDTQYF
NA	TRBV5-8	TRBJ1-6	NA	TGTGCCAGCAGCTTCAGAGATTCACCCCTCCACTTT	CASSFRDSPLHF
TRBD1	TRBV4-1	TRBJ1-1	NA	TGCGCCAGCAGCCAAGGGGACAGTTCCACTGAAGCTTTCTTT	CASSQGDSSTEAFF
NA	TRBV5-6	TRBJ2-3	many	TGTGCCAGCAGCCGTTCTGGTATCACAGATACGCAGTATTTT	CASSRSGITDTQYF
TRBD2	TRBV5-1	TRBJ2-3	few	TGCGCCAGCAGAGCGGGGGCATCTCCTCGCACAGATACGCAGTATTTT	CASRAGASPRTDTQYF
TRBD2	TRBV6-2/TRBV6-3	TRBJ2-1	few	TGTGCCAGCAGTTATAGGGCGGGAGGACACGAGAATGAGCAGTTCTTC	CASSYRAGGHENEQFF
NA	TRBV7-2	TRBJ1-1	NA	TGTGCCAGCAGCTTCCTCGGACGAGGGACTGAAGCTTTCTTT	CASSFLGRGTEAFF
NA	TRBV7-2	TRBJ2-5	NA	TGTGCCAGCAGCTCCCACAGGGAGACCCAGTACTTC	CASSSHRETQYF
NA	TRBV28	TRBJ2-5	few	TGTGCCACCATGACAATGAGGGGGGAGACCCAGTACTTC	CATMTMRGETQYF
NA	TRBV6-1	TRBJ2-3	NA	TGTGCCAGCAGCACAGGCGACACAGATACGCAGTATTTT	CASSTGDTDTQYF
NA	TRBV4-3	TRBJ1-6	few	TGCGCCAGCAGAAGGTTTAATTCACCCCTCCACTTT	CASRRFNSPLHF
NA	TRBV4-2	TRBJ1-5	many	TGTGCCAGCAGCCAAGATTTCAGCAACAATCAGCCCCAGCATTTT	CASSQDFSNNQPQHF
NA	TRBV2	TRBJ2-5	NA	TGTGCCAGCAGTGCCCCCGACAGAGAAGAGACCCAGTACTTC	CASSAPDREETQYF
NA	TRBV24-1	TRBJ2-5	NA	TGTGCCACCAGTGATGAAGGGGTACAGGTCTACTTC	CATSDEGVQVYF
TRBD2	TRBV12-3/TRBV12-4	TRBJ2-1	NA	TGTGCCAGCAGTTTCTCGGGACTAGCAGGGAATGAGCAGTTCTTC	CASSFSGLAGNEQFF